Included here is one T cell receptor (beta chain) sequence, with context. The source of the sample is a study of blood T cell repertoires in COVID-19. Study background: T cells, B-cell-depleted T cells, or PBMCs supplied cDNA or gDNA.

Germline V lookup: CDR1 MNHEY, CDR2 SVGAGI. This CDR3 contains 13 residues. V lost 5 bases, J lost 6 bases, and 13 bases lay in between. This table comes from immunoSEQ multiplex PCR, and its TCRdb copy is limited to in-frame clones, with some not included. The sample includes about 240,000 clones, around four fifths of them seen just once. The V gene is TRBV6-5, the J gene TRBJ1-2; a weak D match, TRBD1 (6 bases). This TCR was recovered from a woman aged 60-75 years with active or convalescent COVID-19. Sequencing input: peripheral blood. CDR3 residues: CASSRTGIHGYTF. The CDR3 DNA reads TGTGCCAGCAGTCGAACAGGGATACATGGCTACACCTTC.